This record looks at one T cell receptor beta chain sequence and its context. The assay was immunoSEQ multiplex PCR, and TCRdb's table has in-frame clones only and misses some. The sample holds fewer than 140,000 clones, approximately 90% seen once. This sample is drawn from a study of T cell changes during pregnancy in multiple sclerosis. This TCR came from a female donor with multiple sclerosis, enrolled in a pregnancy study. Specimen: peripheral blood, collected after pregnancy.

The CDR3 region is CASSDPTGVGGYTF. Written as DNA, the CDR3 is TGTGCCAGCAGTGATCCGACAGGAGTTGGAGGCTACACCTTC. The chain uses TRBV6-1 and TRBJ1-2; D perhaps matches TRBD1 (6 bases). Germline values: CDR1 MNHNS, CDR2 SASEGT. Trimming removed 3 bases from V and 8 bases from J, with 16 bases in between. The CDR3 is 14 residues long.